The 3 T cell receptor beta chains listed next were all sequenced from one sample in a study of glioma-infiltrating T cells after dendritic cell vaccination. Profiling relied on immunoSEQ multiplex PCR, and the TCRdb table lists in-frame clones only, not all of them. The sample gives tens of thousands of clones, 85% to 90% of which show up once; around 8.5% is in the top ten. Time point specified: after dendritic cell vaccination, including at tumor progression/relapse. The material sequenced was blood, taken after dendritic cell vaccination. These receptor sequences come from a human donor with glioblastoma.

The CDR3 DNA follows: TGTGCCAGCAGGTTGACAGGCGAAGCTTTCTTT. This codes for CASRLTGEAFF. The chain links TRBV11-3 to TRBJ1-1; D is possibly TRBD1 (6 bases). Trimming pared 6 bases from V and 8 bases from J, leaving 10 bases between. The V gene's germline CDR1 is SGHNT and CDR2 YENEEA. The CDR3 loop spans 11 amino acids.

The chain recombines TRBV2 with TRBJ2-5, with D maybe TRBD1 (6 bases). Judging by the DNA end, TRBJ2-7 fits better; the J call may be wrong. Germline-derived CDR1 and CDR2 are SNHLY and FYNNEI. The CDR3 contains 15 residues. CDR3 bases: TGTGCCAGCAGTGAGCTTGGGGGCTTGAATGGCGAGCAGTACTTC. Translation gives CASSELGGLNGEQYF.

V usage is TRBV6-5 and J usage is TRBJ2-7, with D maybe TRBD2 (6 bases). This CDR3 comprises 13 residues. V was pared by 8 bases and J by 4 bases, with 15 bases between. Germline values: CDR1 MNHEY, CDR2 SVGAGI. The DNA for the CDR3 is TGTGCCAGCCGTCCAGCGGGTCTTTACGAGCAGTACTTC. Translating gives CASRPAGLYEQYF.